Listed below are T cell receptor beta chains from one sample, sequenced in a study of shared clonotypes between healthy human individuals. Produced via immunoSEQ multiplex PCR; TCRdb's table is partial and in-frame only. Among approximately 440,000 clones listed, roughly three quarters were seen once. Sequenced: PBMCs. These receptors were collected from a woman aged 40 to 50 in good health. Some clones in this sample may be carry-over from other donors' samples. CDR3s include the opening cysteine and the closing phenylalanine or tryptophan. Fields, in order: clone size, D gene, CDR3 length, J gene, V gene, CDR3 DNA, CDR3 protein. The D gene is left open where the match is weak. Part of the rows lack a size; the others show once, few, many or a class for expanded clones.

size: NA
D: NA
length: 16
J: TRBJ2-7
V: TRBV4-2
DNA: TGTGCCAGCAGCCCCTCTCTGCGGCGGGACAACTACGAGCAGTACTTC
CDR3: CASSPSLRRDNYEQYF

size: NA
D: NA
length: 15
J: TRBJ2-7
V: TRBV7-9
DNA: TGTGCCAGCAGCTTAGGGGGGACGCGCTCCTACGAGCAGTACTTC
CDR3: CASSLGGTRSYEQYF

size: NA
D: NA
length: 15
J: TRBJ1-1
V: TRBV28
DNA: TGTGCCAGCAGACTCCAGGGAGGTATGAACACTGAAGCTTTCTTT
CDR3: CASRLQGGMNTEAFF

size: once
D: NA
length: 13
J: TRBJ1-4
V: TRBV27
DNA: TGTGCCAGCCCCCTCGCAGACCGAGAAAAACTGTTTTTT
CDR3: CASPLADREKLFF

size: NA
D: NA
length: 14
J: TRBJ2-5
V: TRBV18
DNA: TGTGCCAGCTCACCAGGGAGGATCCAAGAGACCCAGTACTTC
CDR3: CASSPGRIQETQYF

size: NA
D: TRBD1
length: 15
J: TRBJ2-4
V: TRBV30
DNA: TGTGCCTGGAGTTCCTTAAGGGCAGGGGGAAACATTCAGTACTTC
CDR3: CAWSSLRAGGNIQYF

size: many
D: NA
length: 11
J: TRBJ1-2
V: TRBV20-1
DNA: TGCAGTGCTAGCACCTTTCCTGGCTACACCTTC
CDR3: CSASTFPGYTF

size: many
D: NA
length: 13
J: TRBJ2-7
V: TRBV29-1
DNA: TGCAGCGTTGAAGATCCGGGGACCTACGAGCAGTACTTC
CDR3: CSVEDPGTYEQYF

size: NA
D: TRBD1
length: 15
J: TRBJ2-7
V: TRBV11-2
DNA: TGTGCCAGCAGCTTACAGTGGGACAGGGAACGCGAGCAGTACTTC
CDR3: CASSLQWDREREQYF

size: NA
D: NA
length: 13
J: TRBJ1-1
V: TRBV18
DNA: TGTGCCAGCTCACCAAGCGGCGGCACTGAAGCTTTCTTT
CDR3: CASSPSGGTEAFF

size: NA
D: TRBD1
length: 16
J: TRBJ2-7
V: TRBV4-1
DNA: TGCGCCAGCAGCCAAGGGGGGGGACAGGGCAACTACGAGCAGTACTTC
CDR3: CASSQGGGQGNYEQYF

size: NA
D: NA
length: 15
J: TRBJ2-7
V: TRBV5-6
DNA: TGTGCCAGCAGCCCCCGGCCGACAATGCGAGACGAGCAGTACTTC
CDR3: CASSPRPTMRDEQYF

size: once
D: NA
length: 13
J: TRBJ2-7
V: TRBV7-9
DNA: TGTGCCAGCAGCTTAGGAGTTTTGGGGGAGCAGTACTTC
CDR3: CASSLGVLGEQYF

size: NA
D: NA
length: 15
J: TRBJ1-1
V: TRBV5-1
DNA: TGCGCCAGCAGCCCCCGGGCCGCAGGAGACACTGAAGCTTTCTTT
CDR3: CASSPRAAGDTEAFF

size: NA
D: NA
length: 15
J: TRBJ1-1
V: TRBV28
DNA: TGTGCCAGCAGCGGACAGATCACGACTTACACTGAAGCTTTCTTT
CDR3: CASSGQITTYTEAFF

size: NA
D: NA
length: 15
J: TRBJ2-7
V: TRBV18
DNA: TGTGCCAGCTCACCACCGGTCCGATCTACTTACGAGCAGTACTTC
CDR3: CASSPPVRSTYEQYF

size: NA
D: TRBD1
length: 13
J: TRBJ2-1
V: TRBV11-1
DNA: TGTGCCAGCAGTCCCCTCCAGGGGGATGAGCAGTTCTTC
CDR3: CASSPLQGDEQFF

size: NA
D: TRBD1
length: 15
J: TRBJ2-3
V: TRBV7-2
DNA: TGTGCCAGCATCCTCTCCGGGACAGCTACGAATACGCAGTATTTT
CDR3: CASILSGTATNTQYF

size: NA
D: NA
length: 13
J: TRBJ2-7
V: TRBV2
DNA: TGTGCCAGCAGTGTGTGGGGGAGCGACGAGCAGTACTTC
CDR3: CASSVWGSDEQYF

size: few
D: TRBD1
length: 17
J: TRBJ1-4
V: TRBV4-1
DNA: TGCGCCAGCAGCACGCGCCCCTCCGGGACAGCTAATGAAAAACTGTTTTTT
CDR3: CASSTRPSGTANEKLFF

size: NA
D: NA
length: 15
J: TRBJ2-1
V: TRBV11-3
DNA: TGTGCCAGCAGCTTAGGGGGTTCTCCCTACAATGAGCAGTTCTTC
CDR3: CASSLGGSPYNEQFF

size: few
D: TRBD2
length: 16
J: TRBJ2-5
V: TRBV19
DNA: TGTGCCAGTAGTAGGGGAACTAGCGGGAGAGGTGAGACCCAGTACTTC
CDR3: CASSRGTSGRGETQYF

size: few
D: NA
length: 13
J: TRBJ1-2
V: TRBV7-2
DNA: TGTGCCAGCAGCTTGGGTGGACCCTATGGCTACACCTTC
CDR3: CASSLGGPYGYTF

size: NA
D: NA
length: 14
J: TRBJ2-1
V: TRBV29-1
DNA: TGCAGCGTTGTCCCGGGAAGCTCCTACAATGAGCAGTTCTTC
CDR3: CSVVPGSSYNEQFF

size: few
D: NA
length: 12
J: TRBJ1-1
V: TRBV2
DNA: TGTGCCAGCAGTGGGGGGAACACTGAAGCTTTCTTT
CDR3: CASSGGNTEAFF

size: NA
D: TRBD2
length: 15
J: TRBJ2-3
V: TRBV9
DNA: TGTGCCAGCAGCGTAGGAGCGGGAGTCACAGATACGCAGTATTTT
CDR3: CASSVGAGVTDTQYF

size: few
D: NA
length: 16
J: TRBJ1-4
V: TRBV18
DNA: TGTGCCAGCTCACCGTTTACGGGACCAACTAATGAAAAACTGTTTTTT
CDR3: CASSPFTGPTNEKLFF

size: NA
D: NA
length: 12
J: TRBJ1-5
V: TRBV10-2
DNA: TGCGCCAGCCGAAGGGAGGGTCAGCCCCAGCATTTT
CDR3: CASRREGQPQHF

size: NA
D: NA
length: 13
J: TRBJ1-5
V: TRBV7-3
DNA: TGTGCCAGCAGCAAACACAGCACCCAGCCCCAGCATTTT
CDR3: CASSKHSTQPQHF

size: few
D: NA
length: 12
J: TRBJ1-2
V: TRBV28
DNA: TGTGCCAGCAGATCCGGGACGTCTGGCTACACCTTC
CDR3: CASRSGTSGYTF

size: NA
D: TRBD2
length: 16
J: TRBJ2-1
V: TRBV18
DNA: TGTGCCAGCTCACTTAGACTAGCGGGAGTTAATAATGAGCAGTTCTTC
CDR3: CASSLRLAGVNNEQFF

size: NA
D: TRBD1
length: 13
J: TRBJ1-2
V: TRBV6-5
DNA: TGTGCCAGCAGCCTAGGGGGCGAAGGTGGCTACACCTTC
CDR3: CASSLGGEGGYTF

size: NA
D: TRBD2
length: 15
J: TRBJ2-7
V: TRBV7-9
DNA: TGTGCCAGCACCCCTGCGGTAGCGGGGGCCTACGAGCAGTACTTC
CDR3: CASTPAVAGAYEQYF

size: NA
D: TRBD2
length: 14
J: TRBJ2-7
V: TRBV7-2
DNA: TGTGCCAGCACTTTAGCGGGAGTGCCCTACGAGCAGTACTTC
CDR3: CASTLAGVPYEQYF

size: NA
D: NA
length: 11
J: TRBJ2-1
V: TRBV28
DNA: TGTGCCGGAGGCACCTACAATGAGCAGTTCTTC
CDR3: CAGGTYNEQFF

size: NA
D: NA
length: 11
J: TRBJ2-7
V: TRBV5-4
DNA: TGTGCCAGCAGCTTGAACTACGAGCAGTACTTC
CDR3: CASSLNYEQYF

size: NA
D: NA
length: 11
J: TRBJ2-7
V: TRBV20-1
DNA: TGCAGTGCTACCCACAGGGCCGAGCAGTACTTC
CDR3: CSATHRAEQYF

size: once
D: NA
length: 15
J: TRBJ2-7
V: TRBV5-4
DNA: TGTGCCAGCAGCTGGGGGTCCGGAGCAAGCCACGAGCAGTACTTC
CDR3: CASSWGSGASHEQYF

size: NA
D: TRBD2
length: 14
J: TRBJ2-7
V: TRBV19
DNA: TGTGCCAGTAGTACAGCGGGAGGGCCTTTCGAGCAGTACTTC
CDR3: CASSTAGGPFEQYF

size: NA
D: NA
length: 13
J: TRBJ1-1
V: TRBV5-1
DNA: TGCGCCAGCAGCTTTGGGTCGGGCGCTGAAGCTTTCTTT
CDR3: CASSFGSGAEAFF

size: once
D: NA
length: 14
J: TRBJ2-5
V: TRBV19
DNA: TGTGCCAGTAGGGGCGATGGGACCCTGGGGACCCAGTACTTC
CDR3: CASRGDGTLGTQYF

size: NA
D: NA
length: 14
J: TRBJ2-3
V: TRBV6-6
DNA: TGTGCCAGCAGTTACGGGCAGGGCACAGATACGCAGTATTTT
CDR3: CASSYGQGTDTQYF

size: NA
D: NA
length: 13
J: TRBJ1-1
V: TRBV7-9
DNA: TGTGCCAGCAGCTTATCCGGGGGCACTGAAGCTTTCTTT
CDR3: CASSLSGGTEAFF

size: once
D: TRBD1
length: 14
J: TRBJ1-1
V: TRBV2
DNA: TGTGCCAGCAGTGCCACAGGGGAGGACACTGAAGCTTTCTTT
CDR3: CASSATGEDTEAFF